This TCR beta chain was sequenced for a study of blood T cell repertoires in COVID-19. This CDR3 region has 16 residues. V was pared by 0 bases and J by 0 bases, with 11 bases between. Germline V gene data show CDR1 as SGHTS and CDR2 as YDEGEE. Produced via immunoSEQ multiplex PCR; TCRdb's table is partial and in-frame only. The sample has 85,000 to 100,000 clones; over 75% are singletons. The TCR was taken from a man in his sixties with acute or convalescent COVID-19. Sequencing was done on a sample of peripheral blood. The rearrangement uses TRBV5-8 and TRBJ2-3; D is unresolved. CDR3: CASSLAISQSTDTQYF. CDR3 DNA sequence: TGTGCCAGCAGCTTGGCAATCAGTCAAAGCACAGATACGCAGTATTTT.